The TCR beta chain under discussion was sequenced for a study of chemoradiotherapy in HPV16-positive cancers. Study-wide points: Candidate HPV-specific clones and E7-related TCR motifs grew in tumor during treatment. Better recurrence-free survival went with HPV-responsive T-cell expansion in HPV16-positive patients. Functional assays defining HPV-specific T cells used only a couple of HPV16-positive patients.

Trimming removed 5 bases from V and 6 bases from J; junction bases left unmatched: 11. The CDR3 runs 16 residues. Looked up from germline, CDR1 is LNHDA and CDR2 is SQIVND (reference sequence). The protocol was immunoSEQ multiplex PCR, while the TCRdb copy is restricted to in-frame clones and leaves out a portion. This table holds tens of thousands of clones, about 88% found once. Over chemoradiotherapy, repertoires were sampled more than once. As to this clone: Antigen unknown.

The chain uses TRBV19 and TRBJ1-5; 9 bases agree with TRBD1. The TCR originated in a human donor with HPV-associated anogenital cancer. The material was blood, obtained from a patient who underwent chemoradiotherapy. CDR3 in amino acids: CASSLPPGTGIQPQHF. CDR3 bases: TGTGCCAGTAGTCTTCCCCCGGGGACAGGGATTCAGCCCCAGCATTTT.